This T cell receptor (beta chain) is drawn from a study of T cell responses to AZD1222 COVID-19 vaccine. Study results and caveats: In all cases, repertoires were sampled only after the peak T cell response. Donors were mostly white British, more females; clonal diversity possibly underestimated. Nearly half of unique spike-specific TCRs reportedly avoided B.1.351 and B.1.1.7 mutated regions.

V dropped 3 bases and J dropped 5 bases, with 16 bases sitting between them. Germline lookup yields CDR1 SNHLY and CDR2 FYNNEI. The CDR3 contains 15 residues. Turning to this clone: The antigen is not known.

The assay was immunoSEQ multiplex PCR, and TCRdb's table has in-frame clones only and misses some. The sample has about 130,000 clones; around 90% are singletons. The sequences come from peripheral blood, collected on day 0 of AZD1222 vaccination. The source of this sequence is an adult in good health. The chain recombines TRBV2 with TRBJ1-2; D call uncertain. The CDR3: CASSEEGRTFYGYTF. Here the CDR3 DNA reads TGTGCCAGCAGTGAGGAGGGCAGGACTTTTTATGGCTACACCTTC.